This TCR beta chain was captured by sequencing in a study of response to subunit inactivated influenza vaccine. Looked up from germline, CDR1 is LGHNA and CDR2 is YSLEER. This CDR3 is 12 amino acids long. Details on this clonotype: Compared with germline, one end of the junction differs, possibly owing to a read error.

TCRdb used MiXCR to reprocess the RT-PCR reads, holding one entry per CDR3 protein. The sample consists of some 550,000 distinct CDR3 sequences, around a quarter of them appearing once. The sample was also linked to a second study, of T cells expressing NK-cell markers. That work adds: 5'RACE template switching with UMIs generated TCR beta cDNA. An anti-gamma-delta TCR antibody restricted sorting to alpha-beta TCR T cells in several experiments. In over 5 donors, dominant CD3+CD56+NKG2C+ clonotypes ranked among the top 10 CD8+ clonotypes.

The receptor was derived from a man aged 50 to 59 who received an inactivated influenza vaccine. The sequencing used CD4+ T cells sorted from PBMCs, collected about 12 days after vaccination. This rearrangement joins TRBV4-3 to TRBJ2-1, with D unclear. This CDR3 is CASSQGFLPPIF. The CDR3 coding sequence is TGCGCCAGCAGCCAAGGGTTCCTCCCCCCCATCTTC.